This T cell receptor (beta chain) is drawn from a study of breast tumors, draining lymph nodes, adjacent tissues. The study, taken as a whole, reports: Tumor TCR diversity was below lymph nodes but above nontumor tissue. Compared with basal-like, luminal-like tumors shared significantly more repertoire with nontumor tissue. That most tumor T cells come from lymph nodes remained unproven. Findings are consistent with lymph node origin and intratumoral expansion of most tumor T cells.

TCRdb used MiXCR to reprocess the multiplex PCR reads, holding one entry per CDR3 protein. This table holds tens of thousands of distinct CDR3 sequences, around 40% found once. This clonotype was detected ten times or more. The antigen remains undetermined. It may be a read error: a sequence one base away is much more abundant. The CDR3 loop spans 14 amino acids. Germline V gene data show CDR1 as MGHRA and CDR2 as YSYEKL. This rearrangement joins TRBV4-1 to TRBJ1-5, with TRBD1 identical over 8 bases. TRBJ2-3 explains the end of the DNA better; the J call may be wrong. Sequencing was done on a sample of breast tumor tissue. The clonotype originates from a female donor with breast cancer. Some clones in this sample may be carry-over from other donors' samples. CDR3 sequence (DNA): TGCGCCAGCAGAAGGACAGGGTACGATCAGCCCCAGTATTTT. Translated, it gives CASRRTGYDQPQYF.